This T cell receptor (beta chain) comes out of a study of CD8 T cells in Susac syndrome. CDR3 size: 13 residues. Per germline, CDR1 SQVTM and CDR2 ANQGSEA. The junction had 6 bases not matched to a gene; V was cut back by 6 bases and J by 2 bases. Reverse transcription of roughly 0.45 to 1 ug RNA used random hexamers. TCRdb used MiXCR to reprocess the immunoSEQ multiplex PCR reads, holding one entry per CDR3 protein. There are about 210,000 distinct CDR3 sequences in the sample; approximately 95% occur only once, and approximately 0.075% lies in the top ten. The sequencing sample was made of CD4+ T cells from PBMCs. The chain recombines TRBV29-1 with TRBJ1-2; 7 nucleotides line up with TRBD1. This sequence originates from a human donor with multiple sclerosis. The CDR3, as DNA: TGCAGCGTCCATGCAGGGGGGAACTATGGCTACACCTTC. Residues: CSVHAGGNYGYTF. Using reference TRBV29-1 and TRBJ1-2 for the parts outside the CDR3, the full variable domain is SAVISQKPSRDICQRGTSLTIQCQVDSQVTMMFWYRQQPGQSLTLIATANQGSEATYESGFVIDKFPISRPNLTFSTLTVSNMSPEDSSIYLCSVHAGGNYGYTFGSGTRLTVV.